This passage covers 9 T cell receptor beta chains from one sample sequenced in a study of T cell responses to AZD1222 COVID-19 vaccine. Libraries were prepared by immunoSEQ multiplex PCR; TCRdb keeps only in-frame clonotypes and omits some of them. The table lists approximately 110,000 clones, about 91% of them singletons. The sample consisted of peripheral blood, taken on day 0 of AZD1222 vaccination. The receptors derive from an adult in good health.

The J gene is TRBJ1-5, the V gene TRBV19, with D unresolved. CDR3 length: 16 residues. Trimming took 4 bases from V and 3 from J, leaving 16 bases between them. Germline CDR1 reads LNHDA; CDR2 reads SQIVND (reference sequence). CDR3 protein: CASSRAPGANNQPQHF. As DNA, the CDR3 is TGTGCCAGTAGTAGGGCCCCCGGCGCAAACAATCAGCCCCAGCATTTT.

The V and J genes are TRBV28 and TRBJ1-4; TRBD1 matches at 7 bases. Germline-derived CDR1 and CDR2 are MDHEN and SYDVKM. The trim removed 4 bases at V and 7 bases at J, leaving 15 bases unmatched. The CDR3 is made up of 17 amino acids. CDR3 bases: TGTGCCAGCAGTTCCGCCACCGGGACAGCTGATCCTGAAAAACTGTTTTTT. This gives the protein CASSSATGTADPEKLFF.

As DNA, the CDR3 is TGTGCCAGCAGTTACTCGTTGACAGGGGCGGTCGGGGAGCTGTTTTTT. Translation: CASSYSLTGAVGELFF. The chain joins TRBV6-5 to TRBJ2-2; TRBD1 matches at 8 bases. The CDR3 is 16 residues long. V trimming: 0 bases; J trimming: 7 bases; junction bases outside the gene matches: 7. Germline CDR1 MNHEY, CDR2 SVGAGI.

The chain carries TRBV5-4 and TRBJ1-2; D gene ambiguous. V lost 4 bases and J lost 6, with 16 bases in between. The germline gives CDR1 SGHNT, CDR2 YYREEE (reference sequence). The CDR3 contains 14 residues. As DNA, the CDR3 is TGTGCCAGCAGCGAGGACGGAACGAGACATGGCTACACCTTC. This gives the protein CASSEDGTRHGYTF.

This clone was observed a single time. The CDR3 reads CASSSAHGQSLRVGYTF. CDR3 nucleotides: TGTGCCAGCAGCTCAGCCCATGGACAGTCCCTCAGGGTAGGCTACACCTTC. The J gene is TRBJ1-2, the V gene TRBV7-9; D is possibly TRBD1 (6 bases). Deletions cut 4 bases from V and 8 bases from J, with 26 bases between. The germline V gene encodes CDR1 SEHNR and CDR2 FQNEAQ (reference sequence). This CDR3 has 17 amino acids.

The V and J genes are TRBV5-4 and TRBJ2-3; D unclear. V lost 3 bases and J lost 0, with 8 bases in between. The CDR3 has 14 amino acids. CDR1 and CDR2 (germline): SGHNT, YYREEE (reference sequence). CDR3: CASSYATSTDTQYF. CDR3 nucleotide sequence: TGTGCCAGCAGCTACGCCACTAGCACAGATACGCAGTATTTT.

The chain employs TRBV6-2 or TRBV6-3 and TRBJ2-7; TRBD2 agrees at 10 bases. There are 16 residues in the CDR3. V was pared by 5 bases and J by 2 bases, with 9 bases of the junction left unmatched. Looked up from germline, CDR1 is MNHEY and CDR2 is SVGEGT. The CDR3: CASSPEWTSGPYEQYF. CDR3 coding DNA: TGTGCCAGCAGTCCCGAATGGACTAGCGGACCCTACGAGCAGTACTTC.

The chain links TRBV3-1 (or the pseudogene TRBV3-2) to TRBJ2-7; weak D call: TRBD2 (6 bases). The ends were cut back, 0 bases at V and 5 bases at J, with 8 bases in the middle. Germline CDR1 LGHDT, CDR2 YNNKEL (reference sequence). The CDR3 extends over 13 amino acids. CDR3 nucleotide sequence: TGTGCCAGCAGCCAAGAGCGGAGGGACGAGCAGTACTTC. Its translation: CASSQERRDEQYF.

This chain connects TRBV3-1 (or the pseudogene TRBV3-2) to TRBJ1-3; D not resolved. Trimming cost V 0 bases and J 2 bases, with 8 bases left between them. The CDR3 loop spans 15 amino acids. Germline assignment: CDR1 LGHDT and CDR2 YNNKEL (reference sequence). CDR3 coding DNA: TGTGCCAGCAGCCAAGATGGGGTGGCTGGAAACACCATATATTTT. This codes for CASSQDGVAGNTIYF.